This TCR beta chain derives from a study of T cell changes during pregnancy in multiple sclerosis. The CDR3 has 14 amino acids. The germline V gene encodes CDR1 MNHEY and CDR2 SMNVEV (reference sequence). Trimming took 7 bases from V and 2 from J, leaving 15 bases between them. Assay: immunoSEQ multiplex PCR; the TCRdb copy retains only in-frame clones and omits some. The repertoire holds about 49,000 clones, with 85% to 95% as singletons. The sample consisted of CD8+ T cells from peripheral blood mononuclear cells, taken in the first trimester of pregnancy. The chain joins TRBV27 to TRBJ2-7; a weak D match, TRBD2 (6 bases). This sequence originates from a female donor with multiple sclerosis, enrolled in a pregnancy study. Here the CDR3 reads CASILLARPYEQYF. Written as DNA, the CDR3 is TGTGCCAGCATTCTTCTAGCGAGACCCTACGAGCAGTACTTC.